The 2 T cell receptor beta chains given below trace back to one sample, sequenced in a study of OX40 agonist ivuxolimab in advanced cancers. The repertoire was sequenced with immunoSEQ multiplex PCR; TCRdb's copy has only in-frame clones and lacks some. The sample lists under 55,000 clones, 85% to 90% occurring once. This sample comprised CD4+ or CD8+ T cells sorted from blood, obtained in a trial of the OX40 agonist ivuxolimab. The source is an adult with an advanced solid tumor such as melanoma, head and neck, liver or kidney cancer.

This chain uses TRBV9 with TRBJ2-5; the D call may be TRBD1 or TRBD2 (5 bases each). There are 12 residues in the CDR3. V was cut by 3 bases and J by 4 bases, with 7 bases left in between. The germline gives CDR1 SGDLS, CDR2 YYNGEE. CDR3 amino acids: CASSARGETQYF. CDR3 nucleotide sequence: TGTGCCAGCAGCGCGAGGGGAGAGACCCAGTACTTC.

V usage is TRBV14 and J usage is TRBJ2-1, with D uncertain. Germline lookup yields CDR1 SGHDN and CDR2 FVKESK. Trimming removed 6 bases from V and 0 bases from J, with 12 bases in between. There are 15 residues in the CDR3. The DNA of the CDR3 is TGTGCCAGCAGGCCCGATAAGAGCTCCTACAATGAGCAGTTCTTC. Its protein is CASRPDKSSYNEQFF. The full variable domain, in which reference TRBV14 and TRBJ2-1 provide the parts outside the CDR3, is EAGVTQFPSHSVIEKGQTVTLRCDPISGHDNLYWYRRVMGKEIKFLLHFVKESKQDESGMPNNRFLAERTGGTYSTLKVQPAELEDSGVYFCASRPDKSSYNEQFFGPGTRLTVL.